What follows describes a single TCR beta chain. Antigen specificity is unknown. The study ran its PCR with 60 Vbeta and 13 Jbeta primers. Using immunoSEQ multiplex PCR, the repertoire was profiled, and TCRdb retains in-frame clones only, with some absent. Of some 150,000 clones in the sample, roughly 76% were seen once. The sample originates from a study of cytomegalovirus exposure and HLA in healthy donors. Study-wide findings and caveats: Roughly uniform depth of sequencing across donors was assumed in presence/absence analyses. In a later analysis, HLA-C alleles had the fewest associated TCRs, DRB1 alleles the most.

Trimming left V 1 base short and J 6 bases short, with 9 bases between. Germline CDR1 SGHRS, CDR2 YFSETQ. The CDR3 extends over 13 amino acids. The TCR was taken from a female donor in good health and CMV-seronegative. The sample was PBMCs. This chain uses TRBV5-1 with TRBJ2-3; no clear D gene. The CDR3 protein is CASSLLVSDTQYF. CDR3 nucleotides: TGCGCCAGCAGCTTGTTAGTAAGTGATACGCAGTATTTT.